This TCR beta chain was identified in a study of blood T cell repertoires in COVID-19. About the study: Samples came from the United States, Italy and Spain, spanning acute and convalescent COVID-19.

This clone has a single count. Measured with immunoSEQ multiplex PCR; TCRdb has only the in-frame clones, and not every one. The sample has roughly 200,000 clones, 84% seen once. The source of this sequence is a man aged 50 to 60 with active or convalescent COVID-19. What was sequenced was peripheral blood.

CDR3 sequence (DNA): TGTGCCAGCAGACCCGGGACTACGTACCAAGAGACCCAGTACTTC. Translation gives CASRPGTTYQETQYF. The chain employs TRBV11-1 and TRBJ2-5, with 7 bases that match TRBD2. Trimming took 6 bases from V and 0 from J; bases not matched to a gene: 7. Germline CDR1 reads SGHAT; CDR2 reads FQDESV (reference sequence). The CDR3 is 15 residues long. The whole variable domain, remainder taken from reference TRBV11-1 and TRBJ2-5, is EAEVAQSPRYKITEKSQAVAFWCDPISGHATLYWYRQILGQGPELLVQFQDESVVDDSQLPKDRFSAERLKGVDSTLKIQPAELGDSAMYLCASRPGTTYQETQYFGPGTRLLVL.